These 26 T cell receptor beta chains originate from one sample sequenced in a study of circulating CD8 cells and anti-PD-1 response in melanoma. Four subsets defined by PD-1 and/or TIGIT were sorted from live CD3+CD8+TCRalphabeta+ cells. Each library started from around 15 ng of total RNA using the QIAseq Immune Repertoire TCR panel. TCRdb re-called the reads through MiXCR, storing one row per CDR3 protein. The sample includes 450 to 600 distinct CDR3 sequences, over 9.5% seen only once; the top ten take approximately 36%. This specimen consisted of CD8+ T cells from PBMCs, obtained at baseline or after one month of anti-PD-1 therapy (not recorded which). These TCRs come from a human donor with melanoma.

This clonotype is medium-sized in the sample. The DNA for the CDR3 is TGTGCCAGTAGTCCTAGAGACAATGAGCAGTTCTTC. It specifies CASSPRDNEQFF. The chain has TRBV19 and TRBJ2-1; D remains ambiguous. There are 12 residues in the CDR3. Trimming cost V 5 bases and J 5 bases, with 7 bases left between them. Germline V lookup: CDR1 LNHDA, CDR2 SQIVND (reference sequence).

By frequency in the sample, this clonotype is medium-sized (0.01 to 0.1%). The V call is TRBV10-3, the J call TRBJ2-7; 8 bases are a match to TRBD1. The CDR3 loop spans 16 amino acids. V was clipped by 9 bases and J by 2 bases; unmatched bases: 15. CDR1 and CDR2 from the germline V gene are ENHRY and SYGVKD. The CDR3 loop is CAITMHTGGETYEQYF. The CDR3 nucleotides are TGTGCCATTACCATGCATACAGGGGGTGAGACCTACGAGCAGTACTTC.

This clonotype qualifies as large. V gene TRBV11-2 combines with J gene TRBJ2-2; TRBD1 might be the D (6 bases). Trimming shortened V by 5 bases and J by 0 bases, and 28 bases separated the two germline ends. The length of the CDR3 is 21 residues. Germline CDR1 SGHAT, CDR2 FQNNGV. CDR3 sequence: CASSGYQEGGLKLANTGELFF. The DNA for the CDR3 is TGTGCCAGCAGCGGCTATCAAGAAGGGGGATTAAAACTCGCGAACACCGGGGAGCTGTTTTTT.

By frequency in the sample, this clonotype is large. V is TRBV27 and J is TRBJ1-2; unclear D gene. In germline, CDR1 is MNHEY, CDR2 SMNVEV (reference sequence). V lost 3 bases and J 3 bases, leaving 8 bases between the germline ends. CDR3 size: 13 residues. In DNA form, the CDR3 reads TGTGCCAGCAGTTTCGGTAGGGACTATGGCTACACCTTC. It translates to CASSFGRDYGYTF.

Points on this clonotype: In this CDR3 the conserved last residue, phenylalanine or tryptophan, is missing, so a read error is likely. V gene TRBV29-1 combines with J gene TRBJ2-2, with 13 bases fitting TRBD2. The CDR3 is 14 residues long. The germline CDR1 and CDR2 sequences are SQVTM and ANQGSEA. The CDR3 region is CSVTSGRGTGGLFL. The CDR3 DNA reads as TGCAGTGTCACTAGCGGGAGGGGCACCGGGGGGCTGTTTCTT.

This clonotype has only a few counts. Since a much larger clone is just one base distant, this may be a read error. The J gene is TRBJ2-5, the V gene TRBV2, with D maybe TRBD1 (6 bases). Germline V gives CDR1 SNHLY, CDR2 FYNNEI. This CDR3 contains 18 residues. The CDR3 spells CASSEAQSGAFGQESQYF. The DNA for the CDR3 is TGTGCCAGCAGTGAAGCGCAGTCAGGGGCGTTTGGCCAAGAGTCCCAGTACTTC. Based on the CDR3 plus reference TRBV2 and TRBJ2-5, the full variable domain is EPEVTQTPSHQVTQMGQEVILRCVPISNHLYFYWYRQILGQKVEFLVSFYNNEISEKSEIFDDQFSVERPDGSNFTLKIRSTKLEDSAMYFCASSEAQSGAFGQESQYFGPGTRLLVL.

This clonotype is judged medium-sized. The chain carries TRBV29-1 and TRBJ2-2, with no clear D. Germline values: CDR1 SQVTM, CDR2 ANQGSEA. The CDR3 runs 15 residues. The V end lost 3 bases, the J end lost 0 bases, and 11 bases lay between the germline ends. The DNA of the CDR3 is TGCAGCGTTGATTCTTTGGGATCGAACACCGGGGAGCTGTTTTTT. Amino acids: CSVDSLGSNTGELFF.

In its sample, this clonotype ranks as medium-sized (0.01 to 0.1%). The CDR3 coding sequence is TGCAGTGCTGGGGAGCACTACGAGCAGTACTTC. Translating it yields CSAGEHYEQYF. This chain links TRBV20-1 with TRBJ2-7, with D perhaps TRBD2 (5 bases). The germline V gene has CDR1 DFQATT and CDR2 SNEGSKA (reference sequence). The CDR3 totals 11 residues. V was cut by 5 bases and J by 3 bases, with 8 bases left in between.

By proportion, this clonotype is large. The chain carries TRBV7-3 and TRBJ2-7, with a tentative D call TRBD2 (6 bases). Germline assignment: CDR1 SGHTA and CDR2 FQGTGA. With 0 bases removed from V and 5 bases from J, the gap between germline ends came to 14 bases. The CDR3 has 15 residues. This CDR3 is CASSLTGGQRDEQYF. The CDR3 nucleotides read TGTGCCAGCAGCTTAACGGGGGGTCAGCGTGACGAGCAGTACTTC. Looking up the rest from reference TRBV7-3 and TRBJ2-7 gives the full variable domain: GAGVSQTPSNKVTEKGKYVELRCDPISGHTALYWYRQSLGQGPEFLIYFQGTGAADDSGLPNDRFFAVRPEGSVSTLKIQRTERGDSAVYLCASSLTGGQRDEQYFGPGTRLTVT.

This clonotype is labeled large. J is TRBJ2-2 and V is TRBV27; D unresolved. Germline loops: CDR1 MNHEY, CDR2 SMNVEV (reference sequence). This CDR3 contains 13 residues. With 2 bases removed from V and 0 bases from J, the gap between germline ends came to 1 base. CDR3 coding DNA: TGTGCCAGCAGTTTAGCGAACACCGGGGAGCTGTTTTTT. Translation gives CASSLANTGELFF.

In this sample, this clonotype is medium-sized (0.01 to 0.1%). This chain joins TRBV28 and TRBJ2-3; 11 bases match TRBD2. With V trimmed by 6 bases and J by 0 bases, 11 bases remained unmatched. Germline CDR1 is MDHEN and CDR2 is SYDVKM. There are 18 residues in the CDR3. The chain's CDR3 is CASRGWLAGGPSTDTQYF. The CDR3 DNA reads TGTGCCAGCAGAGGTTGGCTAGCGGGAGGCCCCAGCACAGATACGCAGTATTTT.

Relative to its sample, this clonotype is large. The chain joins TRBV25-1 to TRBJ1-5, with D uncertain. Germline V gene data show CDR1 as MGHDK and CDR2 as SYGVNS. V was shortened by 1 base and J by 3 bases, with 7 bases between the two germline ends. The CDR3 loop spans 14 amino acids. Written as DNA, the CDR3 is TGTGCCAGCAGTGAATCCGGGCTCAATCAGCCCCAGCATTTT. Translation: CASSESGLNQPQHF. Full variable domain (remainder filled in from reference TRBV25-1 and TRBJ1-5): EADIYQTPRYLVIGTGKKITLECSQTMGHDKMYWYQQDPGMELHLIHYSYGVNSTEKGDLSSESTVSRIRTEHFPLTLESARPSHTSQYLCASSESGLNQPQHFGDGTRLSIL.

By frequency in the sample, this clonotype is medium-sized. A much larger clone differs from this one at a single base, so this may be a read error. The CDR3 nucleotides are TGTGCCAGCAGTTCTCCAGGATACTACGAGCAGCACTTC. It is translated as CASSSPGYYEQHF. This chain connects TRBV27 to TRBJ2-7; D is uncertain. The germline V gene has CDR1 MNHEY and CDR2 SMNVEV (reference sequence). CDR3 length equals 13 residues.

By sample share, this clonotype is large (0.1 to 1%). The chain is built from TRBV28 and TRBJ2-2; 7 bases match TRBD1. The CDR3 is 15 amino acids. V dropped 2 bases and J dropped 1; count of bases not matched to a gene: 1. Germline CDR1 MDHEN, CDR2 SYDVKM. The CDR3 region is CASSLGTVNTGELFF. In nucleotides, the CDR3 is TGTGCCAGCAGTTTAGGGACAGTGAACACCGGGGAGCTGTTTTTT.

In this sample, this clonotype is large. The rearrangement joins TRBV4-3 to TRBJ2-7; 9 bases are shared with TRBD2. V was clipped by 5 bases and J by 0 bases; unmatched bases: 8. Germline V gene lookup returns CDR1 LGHNA and CDR2 YSLEER. The CDR3 covers 16 residues. CDR3 protein: CASSGGLAGSSYEQYF. DNA of the CDR3: TGCGCCAGCAGCGGGGGGCTAGCGGGGAGCTCCTACGAGCAGTACTTC.

In its sample, this clonotype is medium-sized. CDR3 coding DNA: TGTGCCAGCAGCCACCCCACTAGCGGGGGGACAGATACGCAGTATTTT. It codes for CASSHPTSGGTDTQYF. The V and J genes are TRBV14 and TRBJ2-3; 12 bases match TRBD2. CDR3 length equals 16 residues. The V segment lost 3 bases and the J segment 3 bases; nucleotides outside the gene matches: 4. Germline values: CDR1 SGHDN, CDR2 FVKESK.

This clonotype ranks as large. This rearrangement joins TRBV27 to TRBJ2-1, with D possibly matching TRBD2 (6 bases). From germline, CDR1 is MNHEY and CDR2 SMNVEV (reference sequence). Trimming left V 4 bases short and J 8 bases short, with 15 bases between. The CDR3 is 14 amino acids. Here the CDR3 reads CASSWRGILDEQFF. CDR3 nucleotides: TGTGCCAGCAGTTGGCGCGGGATCCTTGATGAGCAGTTCTTC.

This clonotype was counted a few times. The V gene is TRBV7-9, the J gene TRBJ2-3; no clear D gene. Trimming cost V 5 bases and J 0 bases, with 15 bases left between them. Germline-derived CDR1 and CDR2 are SEHNR and FQNEAQ (reference sequence). The CDR3 covers 16 residues. CDR3 sequence (DNA): TGTGCCAGCAGCCCGCCCGGTGGATTGAGCACAGATACGCAGTATTTT. Its protein product is CASSPPGGLSTDTQYF.

This clonotype ranks as medium-sized. This chain joins TRBV29-1 and TRBJ1-1; possibly TRBD1 for D (6 bases). Germline values: CDR1 SQVTM, CDR2 ANQGSEA. The ends were cut back, 5 bases at V and 7 bases at J, with 17 bases in the middle. CDR3 length: 13 amino acids. Here the CDR3 DNA reads TGCAGCGTTTTTCGGGGGGCGCAGGGTGAAGCTTTCTTT. It codes for CSVFRGAQGEAFF.

By proportion, this clonotype is medium-sized. This chain links TRBV7-2 with TRBJ2-5; 10 bases align to TRBD2. Losses at the gene ends were 1 base for V and 3 bases for J; bases not matched to a gene: 5. Germline V lookup: CDR1 SGHTA, CDR2 FQGNSA. The CDR3 loop spans 16 amino acids. Here the CDR3 reads CASSLVASGGKETQYF. The CDR3 DNA follows: TGTGCCAGCAGCTTAGTTGCTAGCGGGGGCAAAGAGACCCAGTACTTC.

This clonotype rates as large. The V call is TRBV20-1, the J call TRBJ1-1; D might be TRBD1 (5 bases). The length of the CDR3 is 14 residues. V shed 0 bases and J shed 3 bases, with 11 bases lying between them. Germline lookup yields CDR1 DFQATT and CDR2 SNEGSKA (reference sequence). The CDR3 nucleotides are TGCAGTGCTAGAGAATGGGGGACGCACACTGAAGCTTTCTTT. Its protein product is CSAREWGTHTEAFF.

This clonotype is classed as large. The J gene is TRBJ2-7, the V gene TRBV27; D not resolved. CDR3 length equals 14 residues. Germline-derived CDR1 and CDR2 are MNHEY and SMNVEV (reference sequence). V dropped 0 bases and J dropped 2 bases, with 8 bases sitting between them. The CDR3 DNA follows: TGTGCCAGCAGTTTATCGGCCAGGACCTACGAGCAGTACTTC. Encoded protein: CASSLSARTYEQYF.

Relative to its sample, this clonotype is large. The chain couples TRBV28 to TRBJ2-7; TRBD1 matches 10 bases. V gave up 5 bases and J gave up 4 bases; unmatched junction bases: 5. The germline V gene has CDR1 MDHEN and CDR2 SYDVKM. The CDR3 consists of 14 residues. CDR3 residues: CASSPWDRGYEQYF. CDR3 bases: TGTGCCAGCAGTCCCTGGGACAGGGGTTACGAGCAGTACTTC.

The chain has TRBV28 and TRBJ2-7; TRBD1 aligns across 7 bases. Germline-derived CDR1 and CDR2 are MDHEN and SYDVKM. CDR3 length: 15 residues. With V trimmed by 6 bases and J by 5 bases, 13 bases remained unmatched. The CDR3 coding sequence is TGTGCCAGCAGCACCCCACCGACAGGGTTCAACGAGCAGTACTTC. Translated: CASSTPPTGFNEQYF.

This clonotype rates as medium-sized (0.01 to 0.1%). CDR3 sequence reads: CATSDLRGGEQFF. CDR3 nucleotide sequence: TGTGCCACCAGTGATTTGCGGGGAGGTGAGCAGTTCTTC. The chain employs TRBV24-1 and TRBJ2-1; TRBD2 might be the D (6 bases). Germline CDR1 and CDR2: KGHDR and SFDVKD. Trimming left V 0 bases short and J 9 bases short, with 8 bases between. CDR3 length: 13 residues.

This clonotype qualifies as large. The gene calls are TRBV4-2 and TRBJ2-7, with D perhaps matching TRBD1 (5 bases). Trimming shortened V by 1 base and J by 5 bases, and 15 bases separated the two germline ends. CDR1 LGHNA and CDR2 YNFKEQ come from the germline V gene. This CDR3 contains 15 residues. In DNA, the CDR3 is TGTGCCAGCAGCCAAGTAATGGGGCCTTTGGACGAGCAGTACTTC. It is translated as CASSQVMGPLDEQYF.